This T cell receptor beta chain was observed in a study of beta chain features in type 1 diabetes. General study points: Among all four CD4+ subsets, Type 1 diabetes patients had TCRB CDR3s that were moderately but significantly shorter.

This CDR3 is built from 17 residues. CDR1 is LGHNA, CDR2 YSLEER, per germline. V shed 0 bases and J shed 4 bases, with 18 bases lying between them. This clone appeared a few times. Antigen specificity is unknown. Since all of the isolated RNA was reverse transcribed, expressed TCRB transcripts were what got sequenced. Sequenced naive, central memory and regulatory T cell samples produced an average of approximately 3.8 million reads. This table comes from immunoSEQ multiplex PCR, and its TCRdb copy is limited to in-frame clones, with some not included. This table has 280,000 or so clones, 15% appearing once.

The sequence derives from a man aged 18 to 35 with type 1 diabetes. The V and J genes are TRBV4-3 and TRBJ1-2; D is unclear. Source material: naive CD4+ T cells from blood. DNA for the CDR3: TGCGCCAGCAGCCAAGAGAGCCGCGGCACGTCCCTCTATGGCTACACCTTC. Translated, it gives CASSQESRGTSLYGYTF.